This T cell receptor (beta chain) was sequenced in a study of blood T cell repertoires in COVID-19. On the study more broadly: Specimens from acute and convalescent COVID-19 originated in the United States, Italy and Spain. Nucleic acid was either cDNA or gDNA, and it came from T cells, B-cell-depleted T cells, or PBMCs.

Authors' processing steps: Using reference gene primer amplification, nucleated cell counts were estimated. Data came from immunoSEQ multiplex PCR; TCRdb stores just in-frame clones and leaves some out. V, J and clone size derive from that table, while D and trimming were established from the DNA sequence. The sample carries 250,000 to 300,000 clones, about 86% recorded once. The sequencing input was peripheral blood. This receptor was obtained from a young man with active or convalescent COVID-19.

The CDR3 protein is CASSLGEGGNYGYTF. CDR3 sequence (DNA): TGCGCCAGCAGCCTCGGGGAGGGGGGTAACTATGGCTACACCTTC. The chain employs TRBV5-1 and TRBJ1-2; tentatively, D is TRBD1 (6 bases). CDR3 length: 15 residues. Germline CDR1 reads SGHRS; CDR2 reads YFSETQ. Trimming shortened V by 4 bases and J by 1 base, and 14 bases separated the two germline ends.